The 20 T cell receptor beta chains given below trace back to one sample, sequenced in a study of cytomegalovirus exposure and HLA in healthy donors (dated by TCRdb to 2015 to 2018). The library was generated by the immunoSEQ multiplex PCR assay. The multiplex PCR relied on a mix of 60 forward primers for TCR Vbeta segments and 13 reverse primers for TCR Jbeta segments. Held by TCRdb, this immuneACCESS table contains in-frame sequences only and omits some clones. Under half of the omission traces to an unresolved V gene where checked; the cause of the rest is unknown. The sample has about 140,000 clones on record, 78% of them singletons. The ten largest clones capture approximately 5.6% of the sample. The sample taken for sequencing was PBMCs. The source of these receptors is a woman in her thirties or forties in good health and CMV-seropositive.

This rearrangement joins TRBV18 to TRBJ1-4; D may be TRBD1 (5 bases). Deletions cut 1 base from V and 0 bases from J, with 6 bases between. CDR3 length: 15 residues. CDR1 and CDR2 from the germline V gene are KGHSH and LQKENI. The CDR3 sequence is CASSPRTSTNEKLFF. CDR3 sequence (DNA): TGTGCCAGCTCACCACGGACATCAACTAATGAAAAACTGTTTTTT.

Here the CDR3 DNA reads TGTGCCAGCATTGGTAGAGGGACTAGCGGGAGAACCGGGGAGCTGTTTTTT. Its protein is CASIGRGTSGRTGELFF. The rearrangement joins TRBV7-9 to TRBJ2-2; 14 bases align to TRBD2. The V gene's germline CDR1 is SEHNR and CDR2 FQNEAQ (reference sequence). The CDR3 extends over 17 amino acids. Trimming took 7 bases from V and 5 from J; bases not matched to a gene: 9. Complete variable domain (other parts from reference TRBV7-9 and TRBJ2-2): DTGVSQNPRHKITKRGQNVTFRCDPISEHNRLYWYRQTLGQGPEFLTYFQNEAQLEKSRLLSDRFSAERPKGSFSTLEIQRTEQGDSAMYLCASIGRGTSGRTGELFFGEGSRLTVL.

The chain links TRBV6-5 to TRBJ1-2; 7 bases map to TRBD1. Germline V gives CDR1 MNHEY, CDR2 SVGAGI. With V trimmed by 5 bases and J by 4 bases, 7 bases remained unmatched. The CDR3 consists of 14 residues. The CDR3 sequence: CASSEEGAAYGYTF. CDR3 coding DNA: TGTGCCAGCAGTGAAGAGGGGGCGGCCTATGGCTACACCTTC.

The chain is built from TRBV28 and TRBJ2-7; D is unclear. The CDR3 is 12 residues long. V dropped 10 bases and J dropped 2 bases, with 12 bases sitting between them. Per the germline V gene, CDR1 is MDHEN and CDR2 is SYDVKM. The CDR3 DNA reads TGTGCCACCTTCTCCCAGGCCTACGAGCAGTACTTC. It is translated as CATFSQAYEQYF.

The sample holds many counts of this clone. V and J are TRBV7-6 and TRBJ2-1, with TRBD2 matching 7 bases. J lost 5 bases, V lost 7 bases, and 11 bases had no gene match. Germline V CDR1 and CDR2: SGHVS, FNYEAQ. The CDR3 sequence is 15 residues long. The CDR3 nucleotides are TGTGCCAGCACTCTAGCGGAACTACCCAACAATGAGCAGTTCTTC. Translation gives CASTLAELPNNEQFF.

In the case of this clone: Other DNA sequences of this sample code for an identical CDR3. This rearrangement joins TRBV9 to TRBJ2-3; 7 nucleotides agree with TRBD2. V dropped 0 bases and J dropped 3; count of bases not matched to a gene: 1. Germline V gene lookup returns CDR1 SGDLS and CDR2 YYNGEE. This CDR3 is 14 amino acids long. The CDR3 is CASSVGGSTDTQYF. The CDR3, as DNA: TGTGCCAGCAGCGTAGGCGGGAGTACAGATACGCAGTATTTT.

The CDR3 coding sequence is TGTGCCAGCTCACCGGCCGGGACAAATGAAGCTTTCTTT. Protein sequence: CASSPAGTNEAFF. The rearrangement links TRBV18 to TRBJ1-1; D may be TRBD1 (6 bases). In germline, CDR1 is KGHSH, CDR2 LQKENI. Trimming left V 3 bases short and J 7 bases short, with 12 bases between. The CDR3 contains 13 residues.

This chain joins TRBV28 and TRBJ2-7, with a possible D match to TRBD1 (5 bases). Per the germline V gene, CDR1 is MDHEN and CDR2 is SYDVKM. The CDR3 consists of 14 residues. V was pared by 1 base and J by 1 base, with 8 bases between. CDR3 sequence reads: CASSLLWTSYEQYF. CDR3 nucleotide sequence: TGTGCCAGCAGTTTATTATGGACATCCTACGAGCAGTACTTC.

CDR3 DNA: TGTGCCAGCAGCGGGCCGGGACGGCAAGGGGGTGGCTACACCTTC. It encodes CASSGPGRQGGGYTF. The rearrangement links TRBV7-2 to TRBJ1-2; a weak D match, TRBD1 (6 bases). Germline V lookup: CDR1 SGHTA, CDR2 FQGNSA. V lost 5 bases to trimming and J lost 7 bases, with 20 bases between them. The CDR3 loop spans 15 amino acids.

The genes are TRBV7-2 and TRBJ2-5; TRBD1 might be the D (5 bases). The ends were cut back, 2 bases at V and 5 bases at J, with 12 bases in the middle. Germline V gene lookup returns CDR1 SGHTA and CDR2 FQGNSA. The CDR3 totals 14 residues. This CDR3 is CASSLYVQGETQYF. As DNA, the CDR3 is TGTGCCAGCAGCTTATATGTTCAGGGCGAGACCCAGTACTTC.

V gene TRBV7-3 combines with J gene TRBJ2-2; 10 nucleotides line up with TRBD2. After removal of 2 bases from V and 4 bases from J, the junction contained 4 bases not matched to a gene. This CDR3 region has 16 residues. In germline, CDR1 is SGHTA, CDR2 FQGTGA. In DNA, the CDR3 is TGTGCCAGCAGCTTATACCCTAGCGGGAGCACCGGGGAGCTGTTTTTT. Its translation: CASSLYPSGSTGELFF.

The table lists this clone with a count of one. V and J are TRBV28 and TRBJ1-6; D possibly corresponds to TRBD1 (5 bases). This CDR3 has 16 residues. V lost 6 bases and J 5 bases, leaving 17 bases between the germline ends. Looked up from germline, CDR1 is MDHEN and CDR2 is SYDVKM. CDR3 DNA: TGTGCCAGCAGATCCGCCCGGGGGGTTGATAATTCACCCCTCCACTTT. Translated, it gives CASRSARGVDNSPLHF.

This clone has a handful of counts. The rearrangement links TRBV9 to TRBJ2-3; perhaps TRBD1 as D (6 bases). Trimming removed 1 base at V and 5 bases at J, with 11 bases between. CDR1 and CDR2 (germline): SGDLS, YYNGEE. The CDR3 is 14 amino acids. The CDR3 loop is CASSVQGSRDTQYF. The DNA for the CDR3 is TGTGCCAGCAGCGTACAGGGGTCTAGAGATACGCAGTATTTT. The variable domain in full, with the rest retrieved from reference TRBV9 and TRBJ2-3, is DSGVTQTPKHLITATGQRVTLRCSPRSGDLSVYWYQQSLDQGLQFLIQYYNGEERAKGNILERFSAQQFPDLHSELNLSSLELGDSALYFCASSVQGSRDTQYFGPGTRLTVL.

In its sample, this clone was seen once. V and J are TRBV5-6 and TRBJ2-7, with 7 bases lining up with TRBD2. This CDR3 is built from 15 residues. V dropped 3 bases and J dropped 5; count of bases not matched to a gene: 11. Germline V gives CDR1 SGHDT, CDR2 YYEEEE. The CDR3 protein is CASSSGLVIRDEQYF. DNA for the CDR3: TGTGCCAGCAGCTCCGGACTAGTAATACGCGACGAGCAGTACTTC.

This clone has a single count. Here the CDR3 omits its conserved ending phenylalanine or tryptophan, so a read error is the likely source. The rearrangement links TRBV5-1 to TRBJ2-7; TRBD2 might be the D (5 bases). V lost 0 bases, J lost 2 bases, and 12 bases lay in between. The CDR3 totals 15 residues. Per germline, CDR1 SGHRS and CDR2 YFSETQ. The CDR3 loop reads CASSLDSVGPYEQYS. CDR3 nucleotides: TGCGCCAGCAGCTTGGATAGCGTTGGTCCCTACGAGCAGTACTCC.

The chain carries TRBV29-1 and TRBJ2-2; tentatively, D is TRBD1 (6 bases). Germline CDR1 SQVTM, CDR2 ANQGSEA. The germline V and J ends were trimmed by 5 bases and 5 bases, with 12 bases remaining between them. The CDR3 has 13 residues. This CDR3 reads CSVSTGKTGELFF. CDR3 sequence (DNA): TGCAGCGTTTCAACAGGGAAAACCGGGGAGCTGTTTTTT.

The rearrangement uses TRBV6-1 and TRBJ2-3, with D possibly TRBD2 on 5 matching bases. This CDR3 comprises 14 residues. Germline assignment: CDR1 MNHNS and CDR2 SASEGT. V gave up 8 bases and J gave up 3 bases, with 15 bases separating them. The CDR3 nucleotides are TGTGCCAGCTCCAGCGGAGAAGGAACAGATACGCAGTATTTT. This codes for CASSSGEGTDTQYF.

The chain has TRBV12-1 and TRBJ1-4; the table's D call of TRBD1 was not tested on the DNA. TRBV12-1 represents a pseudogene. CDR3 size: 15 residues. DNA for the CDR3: TGTGCCAGCAGGGCGAACAGGGGGACTAATGAAAAACTGTTTTTT. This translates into CASRANRGTNEKLFF.

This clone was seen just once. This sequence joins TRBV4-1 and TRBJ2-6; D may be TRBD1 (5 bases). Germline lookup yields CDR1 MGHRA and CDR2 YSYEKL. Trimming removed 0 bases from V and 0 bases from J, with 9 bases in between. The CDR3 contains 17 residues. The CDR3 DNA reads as TGCGCCAGCAGCCAAGACAGGGAAGCCTCTGGGGCCAACGTCCTGACTTTC. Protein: CASSQDREASGANVLTF.

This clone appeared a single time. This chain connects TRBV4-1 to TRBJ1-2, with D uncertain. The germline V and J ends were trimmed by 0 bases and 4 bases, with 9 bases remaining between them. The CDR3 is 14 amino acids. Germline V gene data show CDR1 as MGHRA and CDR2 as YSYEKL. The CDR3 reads CASSQEGGAYGYTF. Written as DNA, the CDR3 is TGCGCCAGCAGCCAAGAAGGTGGAGCCTATGGCTACACCTTC.